This T cell receptor (beta chain) originates from a study of T cell repertoires in cytomegalovirus infection. One entry per CDR3 protein, called by TCRdb with MiXCR from the reads. The data hold just under 300,000 distinct CDR3 sequences, with about 9.1% observed a single time. Germline assignment: CDR1 SQVTM and CDR2 ANQGSEA. This CDR3 region has 10 residues. Trimming stripped 7 bases from V and 4 bases from J, with 7 bases between. The chain has TRBV29-1 and TRBJ2-5; D possibly uses TRBD1 or TRBD2 (6 bases each). This clonotype was sampled from a human donor in good health (CMV status not recorded). Some clones in this sample may be carry-over from other donors' samples. Specimen: PBMCs. The CDR3 DNA reads TGCAGCGGGGGGGCAGAGACCCAGTACTTC. Its translation: CSGGAETQYF.